A selection of T cell receptor beta chains follows, all from one sample in a study of blood T cell repertoires in COVID-19. Clones were sequenced by immunoSEQ multiplex PCR, and TCRdb holds only the in-frame ones, with some missing. The table includes about 270,000 clones, around 81% detected once. The sequencing input was peripheral blood. These receptors came from a woman aged 55-69 years with active or convalescent COVID-19. Each CDR3 is given with its conserved first and last residue. The order of the fields is clone size, V gene, D gene, J gene, CDR3 DNA, CDR3 protein. D genes are given only for firm matches. Size is omitted from some rows. Given values are once, few, many or a class for expanded clones.

size: few
V: TRBV6-5
D: TRBD1
J: TRBJ2-7
DNA: TGTGCCAGCAGTTACCCGACAGGGGCTAACAGCTACGAGCAGTACTTC
CDR3: CASSYPTGANSYEQYF

size: NA
V: TRBV6-5
D: TRBD1
J: TRBJ1-2
DNA: TGTGCCAGCAGTTACTCGGACAGGACTAATAACTATGGCTACACCTTC
CDR3: CASSYSDRTNNYGYTF

size: few
V: TRBV6-2/TRBV6-3
D: NA
J: TRBJ2-1
DNA: TGTGCCAGCACCCCGGGGCTCAGGGTTTACAATGAGCAGTTCTTC
CDR3: CASTPGLRVYNEQFF

size: once
V: TRBV7-2
D: NA
J: TRBJ2-1
DNA: TGTGCCAGCAGCTTTATGACGGGGGACGTGGTTGAGCAGTTCTTC
CDR3: CASSFMTGDVVEQFF

size: NA
V: TRBV7-3
D: NA
J: TRBJ2-3
DNA: TGTGCCAGCAGCTTACAGTCAGGAGATACGCAGTATTTT
CDR3: CASSLQSGDTQYF

size: NA
V: TRBV3-1/TRBV3-2
D: TRBD1
J: TRBJ1-2
DNA: TGTGCCAGCAGCCAGGGGGACAGCGTTGACTATGGCTACACCTTC
CDR3: CASSQGDSVDYGYTF

size: few
V: TRBV10-1
D: NA
J: TRBJ2-7
DNA: TGCGCCAGCAGTGAGTCGTCTTACGAGCAGTACTTC
CDR3: CASSESSYEQYF

size: few
V: TRBV13
D: NA
J: TRBJ2-5
DNA: TGTGCCAGCAGCTTAGGGGGGACTGGGGACCAAGAGACCCAGTACTTC
CDR3: CASSLGGTGDQETQYF

size: NA
V: TRBV19
D: TRBD1
J: TRBJ1-6
DNA: TGTGCCAGTAGTACCCCGACAGGGGGGAATTCACCCCTCCACTTT
CDR3: CASSTPTGGNSPLHF

size: once
V: TRBV6-4
D: TRBD2
J: TRBJ2-1
DNA: TGTGCCAGCAGTGAACTAGGACTAGCGGGGGGACTTTACAATGAGCAGTTCTTC
CDR3: CASSELGLAGGLYNEQFF

size: NA
V: TRBV7-6
D: TRBD1
J: TRBJ1-3
DNA: TGTGCCAGCAGTCCATTCCGGGACAGGGGCACTGGAAACACCATATATTTT
CDR3: CASSPFRDRGTGNTIYF

size: NA
V: TRBV5-6
D: NA
J: TRBJ1-5
DNA: TGTGCCAGCAGCTTGGAGAGCACTCTCAATCAGCCCCAGCATTTT
CDR3: CASSLESTLNQPQHF

size: NA
V: TRBV30
D: NA
J: TRBJ2-6
DNA: TGTGCCTGGGAGGAGGTTTTCGGCTCTGGGGCCAACGTCCTGACTTTC
CDR3: CAWEEVFGSGANVLTF

size: NA
V: TRBV5-1
D: NA
J: TRBJ1-1
DNA: TGCGCCAGCAGCTTGTTATCGTCGGGAATGAACACTGAAGCTTTCTTT
CDR3: CASSLLSSGMNTEAFF

size: NA
V: TRBV7-8
D: NA
J: TRBJ2-7
DNA: TGTGCCAGCAGCTTAGGGCCCGTCGGGGAGCAGTACTTC
CDR3: CASSLGPVGEQYF

size: NA
V: TRBV4-2
D: TRBD1
J: TRBJ1-5
DNA: TGTGCCAGCACTCGGGACAGGGTCAGCAATCAGCCCCAGCATTTT
CDR3: CASTRDRVSNQPQHF

size: NA
V: TRBV7-8
D: NA
J: TRBJ1-3
DNA: TGTGCCAGCAGCTTAGTAGGGGTCGGCTCTGGAAACACCATATATTTT
CDR3: CASSLVGVGSGNTIYF

size: NA
V: TRBV19
D: TRBD1
J: TRBJ2-7
DNA: TGTGCCAGTAGTACCCGGACAGGCCTACTCTCCTACGAGCAGTACTTC
CDR3: CASSTRTGLLSYEQYF

size: NA
V: TRBV2
D: TRBD2
J: TRBJ2-7
DNA: TGTGCCAGCAGTGCGGGACTAGTATGGGCGCAGTACTTC
CDR3: CASSAGLVWAQYF

size: NA
V: TRBV5-5
D: TRBD1
J: TRBJ1-1
DNA: TGTGCCAGCAGCTGGACAGGGGGTATCACTGAAGCTTTCTTT
CDR3: CASSWTGGITEAFF

size: NA
V: TRBV19
D: NA
J: TRBJ2-3
DNA: TGTGCCAGTAGTACGACAGCCCTGGGGGATACGCAGTATTTT
CDR3: CASSTTALGDTQYF

size: few
V: TRBV7-9
D: TRBD2
J: TRBJ2-1
DNA: TGTGCCAGCAGCTTAGGGGGAGGGGCAGGAGGTTACAATGAGCAGTTCTTC
CDR3: CASSLGGGAGGYNEQFF

size: NA
V: TRBV6-5
D: NA
J: TRBJ2-3
DNA: TGTGCCAGCAGTTACTCCGGCACAGATACGCAGTATTTT
CDR3: CASSYSGTDTQYF

size: NA
V: TRBV20-1
D: NA
J: TRBJ2-7
DNA: TGCAGTGCTAGACGGGGTGGTGAGCAGTACTTC
CDR3: CSARRGGEQYF

size: NA
V: TRBV7-6
D: NA
J: TRBJ2-3
DNA: TGTGCCAGCAGCTTTGGCTCTTGGACAGATACGCAGTATTTT
CDR3: CASSFGSWTDTQYF

size: NA
V: TRBV27
D: NA
J: TRBJ1-5
DNA: TGTGCCAGCAGTATTATCCGGGGGGAGCCCCAGCATTTT
CDR3: CASSIIRGEPQHF

size: NA
V: TRBV24-1
D: NA
J: TRBJ1-2
DNA: TGTGCCACCAGTGATTTGCGACAGGAAGGCTATGGCTACACCTTC
CDR3: CATSDLRQEGYGYTF

size: NA
V: TRBV11-2
D: NA
J: TRBJ2-2
DNA: TGTGCCAGCAGCTTTAGCGGCAACACCGGGGAGCTGTTTTTT
CDR3: CASSFSGNTGELFF

size: NA
V: TRBV29-1
D: TRBD1
J: TRBJ1-2
DNA: TGCAGCGTTGAAAACAGGGGAACGCTCCAGGGCTACACCTTC
CDR3: CSVENRGTLQGYTF

size: NA
V: TRBV28
D: NA
J: TRBJ2-5
DNA: TGTGCCAGCAGCCCCCCCCGCCAGGGAGGCGAGACCCAGTACTTC
CDR3: CASSPPRQGGETQYF

size: NA
V: TRBV10-3
D: NA
J: TRBJ2-7
DNA: TGTGCCATCAGTGGAGATGGGGCGACGGAGCAGTACTTC
CDR3: CAISGDGATEQYF

size: NA
V: TRBV15
D: NA
J: TRBJ1-1
DNA: TGTGCCACCAGCTTACAGGGTTCCCCTGAAGCTTTCTTT
CDR3: CATSLQGSPEAFF

size: NA
V: TRBV19
D: TRBD1
J: TRBJ1-5
DNA: TGTGCCAGTAGTATTCAGGACGACAGGGTCGGGGGACAGCCCCAGCATTTT
CDR3: CASSIQDDRVGGQPQHF

size: NA
V: TRBV4-3
D: NA
J: TRBJ2-3
DNA: TGCGCCAGCAGCCAAGTTGGGAGCCGGGGCACAGATACGCAGTATTTT
CDR3: CASSQVGSRGTDTQYF

size: NA
V: TRBV5-1
D: NA
J: TRBJ2-5
DNA: TGCGCCAGCAGCTCCTGGACTGAAGAGACCCAGTACTTC
CDR3: CASSSWTEETQYF

size: NA
V: TRBV30
D: NA
J: TRBJ1-1
DNA: TGTGCCTGGAGATGGCGACAGAGGACCTCTGAAGCTTTCTTT
CDR3: CAWRWRQRTSEAFF

size: NA
V: TRBV11-1
D: NA
J: TRBJ1-2
DNA: TGTGCCAGCAGCGCCACAGCTGGCTATGGCTACACCTTC
CDR3: CASSATAGYGYTF

size: NA
V: TRBV7-6
D: NA
J: TRBJ1-3
DNA: TGTGCCAGCAGCTATACAGGGTACTCTGGAAACACCATATATTTT
CDR3: CASSYTGYSGNTIYF

size: NA
V: TRBV5-4
D: TRBD1
J: TRBJ2-7
DNA: TGTGCCAGCGGAGCACCTACAGGGGGATATCACTACGAGCAGTACTTC
CDR3: CASGAPTGGYHYEQYF

size: NA
V: TRBV6-5
D: NA
J: TRBJ2-1
DNA: TGTGCCAGCAGTCGAGCCTTCGGTGAGCAGTTCTTC
CDR3: CASSRAFGEQFF

size: few
V: TRBV19
D: TRBD1
J: TRBJ1-2
DNA: TGTGCCAGTAGTTCCCGACAGGGTCCAGCTAACTATGGCTACACCTTC
CDR3: CASSSRQGPANYGYTF

size: NA
V: TRBV6-5
D: TRBD1
J: TRBJ2-5
DNA: TGTGCCAGCAAAGGACAGGGATGGGTTAAGTACTTC
CDR3: CASKGQGWVKYF

size: NA
V: TRBV21-1
D: NA
J: TRBJ2-5
DNA: TGTGCCAGCAGCAAAGCAGGGGTCGGGACTAGCGGGAGACAAGAGACCCAGTACTTC
CDR3: CASSKAGVGTSGRQETQYF

size: NA
V: TRBV6-5
D: NA
J: TRBJ2-3
DNA: TGTGCCAGCAGTTACCTCGTGGGGGCGAGCACAGATACGCAGTATTTT
CDR3: CASSYLVGASTDTQYF

size: NA
V: TRBV5-4
D: NA
J: TRBJ1-1
DNA: TGTGCCAGCAGCTTTAACAGTAACACTGAAGCTTTCTTT
CDR3: CASSFNSNTEAFF

size: NA
V: TRBV18
D: TRBD1
J: TRBJ2-7
DNA: TGTGCCAGCTCACCCTCGAGACAGGGCTCCTACGAGCAGTACTTC
CDR3: CASSPSRQGSYEQYF

size: NA
V: TRBV28
D: NA
J: TRBJ1-1
DNA: TGTGCCAGCAGTTCACAGGGAAGAAGGACTGAAGCTTTCTTT
CDR3: CASSSQGRRTEAFF

size: few
V: TRBV19
D: TRBD2
J: TRBJ2-5
DNA: TGTGCCAGTAGTATATTACTAGCGGGGGATCAAGAGACCCAGTACTTC
CDR3: CASSILLAGDQETQYF

size: NA
V: TRBV6-1
D: TRBD1
J: TRBJ1-5
DNA: TGTGCCAGCAGTGAAGCAGTGACAGGGAACAATCAGCCCCAGCATTTT
CDR3: CASSEAVTGNNQPQHF

size: few
V: TRBV5-5
D: TRBD2
J: TRBJ2-2
DNA: TGTGCCAGCAGCTTGATGTTTGCGGGGGGGCGCATCGGGGAGCTGTTTTTT
CDR3: CASSLMFAGGRIGELFF

size: NA
V: TRBV3-1/TRBV3-2
D: TRBD2
J: TRBJ2-2
DNA: TGTGCCAGCAGGTCCTACGGGACTAGCGGGGGTTCAAACACCGGGGAGCTGTTTTTT
CDR3: CASRSYGTSGGSNTGELFF

size: NA
V: TRBV27
D: TRBD1
J: TRBJ1-1
DNA: TGTGCCAGCAGGGGGACAGGGAGTTACACTGAAGCTTTCTTT
CDR3: CASRGTGSYTEAFF

size: NA
V: TRBV5-4
D: TRBD1
J: TRBJ1-3
DNA: TGTGCCAGCAGCTTACAGGGGGGCTCTGGAAACACCATATATTTT
CDR3: CASSLQGGSGNTIYF

size: NA
V: TRBV5-4
D: TRBD1
J: TRBJ2-7
DNA: TGTGCCAGCCGGAACCCGGGACAGGGTCACGAGCAGTACTTC
CDR3: CASRNPGQGHEQYF

size: NA
V: TRBV30
D: NA
J: TRBJ1-2
DNA: TGTGCCTGGAGTGTAAGTAGCCCGGTGAACTATGGCTACACCTTC
CDR3: CAWSVSSPVNYGYTF

size: NA
V: TRBV10-2
D: NA
J: TRBJ1-1
DNA: TGCGCCAGCAGTGAAGGACGGGAGAACACTGAAGCTTTCTTT
CDR3: CASSEGRENTEAFF

size: NA
V: TRBV5-6
D: NA
J: TRBJ2-1
DNA: TGTGCCAGCAGCTTTGGTAATTTAGGGGGTAGTGAGCAGTTCTTC
CDR3: CASSFGNLGGSEQFF